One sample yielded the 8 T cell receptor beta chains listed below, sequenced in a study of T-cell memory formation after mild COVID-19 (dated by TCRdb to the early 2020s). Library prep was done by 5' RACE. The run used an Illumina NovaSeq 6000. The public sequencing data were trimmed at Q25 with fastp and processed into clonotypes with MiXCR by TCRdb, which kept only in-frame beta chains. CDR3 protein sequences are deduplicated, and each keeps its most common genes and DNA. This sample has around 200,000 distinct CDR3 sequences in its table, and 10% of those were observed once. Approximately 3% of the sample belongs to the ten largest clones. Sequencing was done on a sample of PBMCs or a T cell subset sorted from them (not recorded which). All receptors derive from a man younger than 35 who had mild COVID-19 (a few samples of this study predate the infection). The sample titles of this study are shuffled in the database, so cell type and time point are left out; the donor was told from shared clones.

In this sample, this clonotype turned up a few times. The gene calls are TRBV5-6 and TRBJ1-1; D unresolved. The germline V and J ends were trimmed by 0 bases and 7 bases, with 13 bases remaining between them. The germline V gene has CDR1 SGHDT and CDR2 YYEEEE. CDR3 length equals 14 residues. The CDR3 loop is CASSLGEWGGEAFF. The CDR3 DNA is TGTGCCAGCAGCTTGGGAGAGTGGGGAGGTGAAGCTTTCTTT.

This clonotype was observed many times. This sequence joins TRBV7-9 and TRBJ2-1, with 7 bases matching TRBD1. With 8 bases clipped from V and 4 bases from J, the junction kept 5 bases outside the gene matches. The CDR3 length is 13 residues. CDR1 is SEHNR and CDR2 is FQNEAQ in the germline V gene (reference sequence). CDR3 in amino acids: CASPGQSYNEQFF. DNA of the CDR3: TGTGCCAGCCCGGGACAGAGTTACAATGAGCAGTTCTTC.

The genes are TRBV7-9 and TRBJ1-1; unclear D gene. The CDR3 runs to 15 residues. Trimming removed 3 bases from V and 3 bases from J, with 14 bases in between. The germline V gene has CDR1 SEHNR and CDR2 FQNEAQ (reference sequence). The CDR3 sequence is CASSFNEVGDTEAFF. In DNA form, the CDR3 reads TGTGCCAGCAGCTTTAATGAGGTTGGGGACACTGAAGCTTTCTTT.

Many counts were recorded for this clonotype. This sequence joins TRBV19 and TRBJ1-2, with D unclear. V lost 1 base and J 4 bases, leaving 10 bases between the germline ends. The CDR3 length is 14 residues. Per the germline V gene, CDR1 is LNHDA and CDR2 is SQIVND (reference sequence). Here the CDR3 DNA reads TGTGCCAGTAGTATAGCTACGGAGAGCTATGGCTACACCTTC. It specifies CASSIATESYGYTF.

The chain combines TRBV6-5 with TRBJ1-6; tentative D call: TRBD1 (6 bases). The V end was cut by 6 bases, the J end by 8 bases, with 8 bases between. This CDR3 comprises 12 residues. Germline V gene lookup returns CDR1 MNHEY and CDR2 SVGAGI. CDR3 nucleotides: TGTGCCAGCAGCCAGGGGTATTCACCCCTCCACTTT. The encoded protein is CASSQGYSPLHF.

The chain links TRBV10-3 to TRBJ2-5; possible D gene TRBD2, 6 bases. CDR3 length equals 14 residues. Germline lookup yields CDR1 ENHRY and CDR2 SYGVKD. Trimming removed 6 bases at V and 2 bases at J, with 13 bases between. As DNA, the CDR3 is TGTGCCATCAGCGATACCGGAGGGCAAGAGACCCAGTACTTC. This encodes CAISDTGGQETQYF.

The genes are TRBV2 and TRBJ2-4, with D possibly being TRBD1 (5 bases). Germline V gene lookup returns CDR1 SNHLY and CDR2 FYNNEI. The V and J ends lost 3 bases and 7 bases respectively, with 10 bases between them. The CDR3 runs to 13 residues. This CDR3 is CASSEQGLNIQYF. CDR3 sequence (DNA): TGTGCCAGCAGTGAGCAGGGTTTGAACATTCAGTACTTC.

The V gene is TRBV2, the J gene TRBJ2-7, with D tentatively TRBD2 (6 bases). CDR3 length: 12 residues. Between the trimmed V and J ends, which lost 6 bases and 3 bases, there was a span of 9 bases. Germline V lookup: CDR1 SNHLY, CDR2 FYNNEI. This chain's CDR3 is CASSRGNYEQYF. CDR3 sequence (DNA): TGTGCCAGCAGCCGGGGGAACTACGAGCAGTACTTC.